A selection of T cell receptor beta chains follows, all from one sample in a study of blood T cell repertoires in COVID-19. The assay was immunoSEQ multiplex PCR, and TCRdb's table has in-frame clones only and misses some. The sample contains about 170,000 clones, over 80% of which appear only once. Sample: peripheral blood. These receptors were collected from a woman aged 55-70 years with acute or convalescent COVID-19. Both conserved end residues are part of each CDR3. Each record gives: CDR3 length, V gene, CDR3 protein.

16 TRBV6-1 CASSDPTGTAYHGYTF
14 TRBV5-4 CASSSGGGSYGYTF
14 TRBV11-2 CASSLGQENTEAFF
18 TRBV5-1 CASSLAPSGGAGTDTQYF
15 TRBV18 CASSPGTDSNQPQHF
13 TRBV28 CATTPSGGYEQYF
18 TRBV3-1/TRBV3-2 CASSPGASGGVAKNIQYF
15 TRBV3-1/TRBV3-2 CASRLSQGAGNTIYF
14 TRBV18 CASSIGQAGNEQFF
10 TRBV28 CASSRDGFTF
12 TRBV6-2/TRBV6-3 CASSYQRYEQYF
17 TRBV15 CATSRDRRRWRNQPQHF
14 TRBV4-1 CASSQVGGAETQYF
15 TRBV5-1 CASSFVGGTYNEQFF
12 TRBV29-1 CSVAEGVDTQYF
13 TRBV9 CASRRTVNTEAFF
18 TRBV5-1 CASSLTGTGPPSNYGYTF
14 TRBV6-5 CASSKTAMNTEAFF
13 TRBV19 CATKTGSYTEAFF
13 TRBV2 CASSIRDRAEAFF
13 TRBV9 CASSVGGRTEAFF
19 TRBV21-1 CASSKVNPLGGRGNQPQHF
14 TRBV5-1 CASSQTGSNEKLFF
12 TRBV30 CARGISGNTIYF
15 TRBV28 CASSLSGGGAGGYTF
18 TRBV7-2 CASSPGTLAGTTQETQYF
14 TRBV4-3 CASSPGGGSAGYTF